This TCR beta chain appears in the sequencing data of a study of control samples from healthy donors and cancer patients. Here immunoSEQ multiplex PCR was the method, and the copy in TCRdb shows in-frame clones only, minus some. The sample lists approximately 100,000 clones, around nine tenths seen once, with around a fifth in the top ten. V lost 0 bases, J lost 3 bases, and 6 bases stayed unmatched. The CDR3 spans 16 residues. Germline V gene sequence: CDR1 SGHAT, CDR2 FQDESV (reference sequence). This chain joins TRBV11-1 and TRBJ1-2, with 8 nucleotides matching TRBD1. This sequence was found in a man under 40 in good health. Sequences were obtained from blood. For the CDR3, the DNA is TGTGCCAGCAGCTTAGCGGAGGACAGGGCCTACTATGGCTACACCTTC. Protein: CASSLAEDRAYYGYTF.